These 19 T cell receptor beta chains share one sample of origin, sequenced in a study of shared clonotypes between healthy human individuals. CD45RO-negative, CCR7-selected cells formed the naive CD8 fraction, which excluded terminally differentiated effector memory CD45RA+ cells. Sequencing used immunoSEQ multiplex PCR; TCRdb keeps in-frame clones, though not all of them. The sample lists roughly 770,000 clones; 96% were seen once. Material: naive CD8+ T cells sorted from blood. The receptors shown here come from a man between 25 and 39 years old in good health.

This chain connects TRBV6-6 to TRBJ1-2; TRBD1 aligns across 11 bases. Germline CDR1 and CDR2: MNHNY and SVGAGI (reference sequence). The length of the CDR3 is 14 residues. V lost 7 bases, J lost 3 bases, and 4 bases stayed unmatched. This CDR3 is CASTWGQGDYGYTF. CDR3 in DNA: TGTGCCAGCACTTGGGGACAGGGGGACTATGGCTACACCTTC.

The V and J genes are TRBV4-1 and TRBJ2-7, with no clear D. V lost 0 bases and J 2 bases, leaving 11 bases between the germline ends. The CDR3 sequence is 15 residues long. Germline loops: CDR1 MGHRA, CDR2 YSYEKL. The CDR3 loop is CASSQDSDTAYEQYF. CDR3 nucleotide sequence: TGCGCCAGCAGCCAAGATTCCGACACAGCCTACGAGCAGTACTTC.

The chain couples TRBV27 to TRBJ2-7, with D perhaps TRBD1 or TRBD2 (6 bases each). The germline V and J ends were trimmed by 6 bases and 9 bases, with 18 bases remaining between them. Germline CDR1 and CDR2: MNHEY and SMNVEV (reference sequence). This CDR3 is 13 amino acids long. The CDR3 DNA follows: TGTGCCAGCAGCCCCGGACAGACTAGAGGGCAGTACTTC. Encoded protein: CASSPGQTRGQYF.

The CDR3 loop reads CASSSWDRVVMDTQYF. The CDR3 DNA follows: TGTGCCAGCAGCTCCTGGGACAGGGTAGTGATGGATACGCAGTATTTT. The rearrangement uses TRBV9 and TRBJ2-3; 9 bases agree with TRBD1. The CDR3 length is 16 residues. V gave up 4 bases and J gave up 6 bases; unmatched junction bases: 12. Germline V gives CDR1 SGDLS, CDR2 YYNGEE.

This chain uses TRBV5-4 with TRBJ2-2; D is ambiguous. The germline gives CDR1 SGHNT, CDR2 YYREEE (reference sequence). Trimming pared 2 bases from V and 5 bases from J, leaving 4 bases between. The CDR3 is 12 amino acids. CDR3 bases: TGTGCCAGCAGCTTCGAAACCGGGGAGCTGTTTTTT. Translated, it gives CASSFETGELFF.

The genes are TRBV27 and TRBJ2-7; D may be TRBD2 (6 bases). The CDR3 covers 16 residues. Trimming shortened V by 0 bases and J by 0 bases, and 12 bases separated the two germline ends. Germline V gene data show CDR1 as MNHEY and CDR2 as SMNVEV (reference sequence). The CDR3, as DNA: TGTGCCAGCAGTTTATCGAAGGGGACTTACTCCTACGAGCAGTACTTC. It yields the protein CASSLSKGTYSYEQYF.

The CDR3 coding sequence is TGTGCCAGAAGCTTTACAGGGGGCAAGGAAAAACTGTTTTTT. Its protein is CARSFTGGKEKLFF. The chain recombines TRBV5-3 with TRBJ1-4; TRBD1 matches at 9 bases. TRBV5-3 is identified as an open reading frame with a role that is uncertain. Trimming cost V 2 bases and J 8 bases; bases outside gene matches: 4. The CDR3 sequence is 14 residues long.

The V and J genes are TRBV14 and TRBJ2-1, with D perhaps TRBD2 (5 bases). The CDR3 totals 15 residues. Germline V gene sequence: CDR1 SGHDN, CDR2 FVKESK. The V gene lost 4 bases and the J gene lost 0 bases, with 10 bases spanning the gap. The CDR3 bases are TGTGCCAGCAGCCCATTTAGCGTCTCCTACAATGAGCAGTTCTTC. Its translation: CASSPFSVSYNEQFF.

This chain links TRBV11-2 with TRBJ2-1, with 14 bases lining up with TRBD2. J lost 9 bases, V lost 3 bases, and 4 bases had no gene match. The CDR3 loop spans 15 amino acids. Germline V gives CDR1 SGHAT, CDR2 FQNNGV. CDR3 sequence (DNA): TGTGCCAGCAGCTTGGGACTAGCGGGAGTAGGTGAGCAGTTCTTC. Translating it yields CASSLGLAGVGEQFF.

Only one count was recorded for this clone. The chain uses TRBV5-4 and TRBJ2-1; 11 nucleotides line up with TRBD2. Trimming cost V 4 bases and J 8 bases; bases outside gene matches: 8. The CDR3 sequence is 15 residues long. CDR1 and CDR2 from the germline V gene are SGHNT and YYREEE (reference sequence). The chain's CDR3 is CASSPVAGGPDEQFF. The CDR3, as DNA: TGTGCCAGCAGCCCTGTAGCGGGAGGGCCGGATGAGCAGTTCTTC.

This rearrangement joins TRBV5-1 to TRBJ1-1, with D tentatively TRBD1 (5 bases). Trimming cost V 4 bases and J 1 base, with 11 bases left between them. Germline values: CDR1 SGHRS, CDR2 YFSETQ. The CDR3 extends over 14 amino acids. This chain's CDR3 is CASSSQGPNTEAFF. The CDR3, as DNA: TGCGCCAGCAGCAGTCAGGGACCGAACACTGAAGCTTTCTTT.

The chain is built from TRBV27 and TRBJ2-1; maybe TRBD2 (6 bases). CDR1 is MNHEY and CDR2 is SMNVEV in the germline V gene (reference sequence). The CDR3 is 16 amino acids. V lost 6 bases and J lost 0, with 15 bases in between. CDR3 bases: TGTGCCAGCAGAAAGCGGGCGTTCCCCTCCTACAATGAGCAGTTCTTC. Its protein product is CASRKRAFPSYNEQFF.

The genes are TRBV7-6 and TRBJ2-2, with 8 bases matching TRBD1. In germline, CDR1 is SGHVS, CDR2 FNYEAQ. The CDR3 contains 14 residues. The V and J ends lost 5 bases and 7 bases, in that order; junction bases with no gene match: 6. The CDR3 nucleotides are TGTGCCAGCAGCCAGGACAGGGAAGGCGGGGAGCTGTTTTTT. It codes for CASSQDREGGELFF.

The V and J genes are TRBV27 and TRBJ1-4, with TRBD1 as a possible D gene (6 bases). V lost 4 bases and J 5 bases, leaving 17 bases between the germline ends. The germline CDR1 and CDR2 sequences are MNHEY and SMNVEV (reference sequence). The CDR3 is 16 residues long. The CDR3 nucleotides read TGTGCCAGCAGTTCGATGGCACAGGGCTCCAATGAAAAACTGTTTTTT. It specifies CASSSMAQGSNEKLFF.

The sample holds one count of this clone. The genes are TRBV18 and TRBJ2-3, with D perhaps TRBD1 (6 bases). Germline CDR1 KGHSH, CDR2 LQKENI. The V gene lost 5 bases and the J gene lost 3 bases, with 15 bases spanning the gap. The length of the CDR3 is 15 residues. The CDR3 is CASSDSRGSTDTQYF. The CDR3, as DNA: TGTGCCAGCTCAGACTCCAGGGGTTCGACAGATACGCAGTATTTT. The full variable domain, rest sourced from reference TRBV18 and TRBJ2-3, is NAGVMQNPRHLVRRRGQEARLRCSPMKGHSHVYWYRQLPEEGLKFMVYLQKENIIDESGMPKERFSAEFPKEGPSILRIQQVVRGDSAAYFCASSDSRGSTDTQYFGPGTRLTVL.

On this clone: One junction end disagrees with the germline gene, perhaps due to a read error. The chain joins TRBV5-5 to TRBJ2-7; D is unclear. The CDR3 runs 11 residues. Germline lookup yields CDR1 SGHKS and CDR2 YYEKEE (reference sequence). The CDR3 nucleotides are TGTGCCAGCAGCTTTGGCCCCGAGGAGTACTTC. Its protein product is CASSFGPEEYF.

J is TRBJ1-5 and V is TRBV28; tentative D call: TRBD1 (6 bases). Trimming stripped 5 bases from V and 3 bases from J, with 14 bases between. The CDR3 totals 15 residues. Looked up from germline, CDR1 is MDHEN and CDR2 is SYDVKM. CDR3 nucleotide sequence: TGTGCCAGCAGTGAAGTGGTGGGGGCCAATCAGCCCCAGCATTTT. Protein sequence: CASSEVVGANQPQHF. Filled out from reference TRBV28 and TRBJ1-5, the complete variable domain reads DVKVTQSSRYLVKRTGEKVFLECVQDMDHENMFWYRQDPGLGLRLIYFSYDVKMKEKGDIPEGYSVSREKKERFSLILESASTNQTSMYLCASSEVVGANQPQHFGDGTRLSIL.

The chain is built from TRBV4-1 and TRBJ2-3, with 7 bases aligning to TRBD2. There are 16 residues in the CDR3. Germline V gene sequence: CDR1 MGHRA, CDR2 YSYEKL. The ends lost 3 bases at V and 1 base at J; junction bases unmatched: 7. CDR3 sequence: CASSHPPGGGTDTQYF. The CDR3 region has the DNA TGCGCCAGCAGCCATCCGCCGGGGGGAGGCACAGATACGCAGTATTTT.

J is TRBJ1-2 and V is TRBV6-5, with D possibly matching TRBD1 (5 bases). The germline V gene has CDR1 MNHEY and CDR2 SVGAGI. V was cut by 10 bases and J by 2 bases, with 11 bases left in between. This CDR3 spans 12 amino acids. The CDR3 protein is CATRASNYGYTF. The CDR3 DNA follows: TGTGCCACCAGGGCGTCAAACTATGGCTACACCTTC.